This TCR beta chain was profiled in a study of T cell changes during pregnancy in multiple sclerosis. Sequencing was performed with immunoSEQ multiplex PCR; in TCRdb, only in-frame clones are kept and a portion is missing. The sample records tens of thousands of clones, around 90% being singletons. This TCR was recovered from a female donor with multiple sclerosis, enrolled in a pregnancy study. The starting material was CD4+ T cells from peripheral blood mononuclear cells, obtained in the second trimester of pregnancy.

CDR3 nucleotides: TGTGCCAGCAGACAGGGGACAGGGCGTTTTTACGAGCAGTACTTC. Protein product: CASRQGTGRFYEQYF. The chain employs TRBV6-5 and TRBJ2-7; 9 nucleotides agree with TRBD1. The CDR3 has 15 residues. V gave up 6 bases and J gave up 4 bases; unmatched junction bases: 10. CDR1 is MNHEY and CDR2 is SVGAGI in the germline V gene.